The clone carrying this T cell receptor (beta chain) was counted a few times. What it binds is not known. This specimen belongs to a study of OX40 agonist ivuxolimab in advanced cancers. Across the study: Patients took ivuxolimab, an agonistic anti-OX40 (CD134) antibody. Checkpoint inhibitors had been given previously to roughly 40% of patients. There were three patients with partial responses, one having hepatocellular carcinoma and two cutaneous melanoma. Study-level points and caveats: By week 6 at 0.1 to 3.0 mg/kg, blood CD4+ and CD8+ T cells had expanded clonally.

Measured with immunoSEQ multiplex PCR; TCRdb has only the in-frame clones, and not every one. The data hold 15,000 to 20,000 clones, with about 80% observed a single time. Between the trimmed V and J ends, which lost 6 bases and 1 base, there was a span of 9 bases. CDR1 and CDR2 (germline): MNHEY, SVGAGI. The CDR3 has 14 residues. The gene calls are TRBV6-5 and TRBJ2-2, with D perhaps TRBD1 (5 bases). This TCR was sampled from an adult with an advanced solid tumor such as melanoma, head and neck, liver or kidney cancer. The specimen comprised CD4+ or CD8+ T cells sorted from blood, sampled in a trial of the OX40 agonist ivuxolimab. For the CDR3, the DNA is TGTGCCAGCAGCCGTGGACAGAACACCGGGGAGCTGTTTTTT. It is translated as CASSRGQNTGELFF.